One sample yielded the 18 T cell receptor beta chains listed below, sequenced in a study of CD8+ T cells in alopecia areata. Following extraction, RNA underwent reverse transcription to cDNA, which served as the sequencing template. The method was immunoSEQ multiplex PCR; TCRdb's version includes in-frame clones alone and lacks a portion of them. The table lists 150,000 to 200,000 clones, around three fifths of them singletons. The sequences come from CD4+ T cells sorted from blood, collected at week 0. These receptors were obtained from a human donor with alopecia areata.

This chain uses TRBV21-1 with TRBJ2-5; the D call TRBD1 from the table was never checked on the DNA. TRBV21-1 is a listed pseudogene. CDR3 length: 13 residues. DNA for the CDR3: TGTGCCAGCAGCAAAACAGGGGAAGAGACCCAGTACTTC. It is translated as CASSKTGEETQYF.

The chain links TRBV29-1 to TRBJ2-5, with D tentatively TRBD1 (6 bases). The V and J ends lost 4 bases and 10 bases respectively, with 22 bases between them. CDR1 SQVTM and CDR2 ANQGSEA come from the germline V gene. CDR3 size: 14 residues. CDR3 nucleotide sequence: TGCAGCGTTGCTTCCAGACATGTCAAAGGGGGCCAGTACTTC. This codes for CSVASRHVKGGQYF.

V gene TRBV5-6 combines with J gene TRBJ2-7; D is ambiguous. The germline gives CDR1 SGHDT, CDR2 YYEEEE. The CDR3 has 12 amino acids. Trimming pared 0 bases from V and 6 bases from J, leaving 7 bases between. CDR3 residues: CASSLDAVEQYF. In DNA, the CDR3 is TGTGCCAGCAGCTTGGATGCGGTCGAGCAGTACTTC.

This chain joins TRBV2 and TRBJ1-6; maybe TRBD1 (5 bases). V shed 8 bases and J shed 7 bases, with 12 bases lying between them. The germline CDR1 and CDR2 sequences are SNHLY and FYNNEI. The CDR3 length is 13 residues. CDR3 DNA: TGTGCCAGCGGGGGGGTAGGAAATTCACCCCTCCACTTT. Translated: CASGGVGNSPLHF.

The genes are TRBV25-1 and TRBJ1-2, with 9 nucleotides matching TRBD1. The germline V gene encodes CDR1 MGHDK and CDR2 SYGVNS. The CDR3 spans 18 residues. The V and J ends lost 4 bases and 5 bases, in that order; junction bases with no gene match: 17. The CDR3, as DNA: TGTGCCAGCAGTGCCCCTCTGGGGGCAGGGACAGGGCATTATGGCTACACCTTC. It is translated as CASSAPLGAGTGHYGYTF.

The chain recombines TRBV5-4 with TRBJ2-3; D not certain. Trimming shortened V by 0 bases and J by 5 bases, and 10 bases separated the two germline ends. Per germline, CDR1 SGHNT and CDR2 YYREEE (reference sequence). This CDR3 is built from 14 residues. CDR3 bases: TGTGCCAGCAGCTTGGCCGACGGAAAAGATACGCAGTATTTT. Its translation: CASSLADGKDTQYF.

V is TRBV9 and J is TRBJ1-2, with D possibly being TRBD1 (5 bases). The length of the CDR3 is 15 residues. The V and J ends lost 4 bases and 8 bases respectively, with 21 bases between them. Per germline, CDR1 SGDLS and CDR2 YYNGEE. The CDR3 DNA is TGTGCCAGCAGCCCCACGGGGACGGAAGTTCTAGGCTACACCTTC. Translated, it gives CASSPTGTEVLGYTF.

This sequence joins TRBV5-4 and TRBJ1-1, with TRBD1 matching 8 bases. The ends lost 4 bases at V and 5 bases at J; junction bases unmatched: 16. The CDR3 has 17 residues. CDR1 SGHNT and CDR2 YYREEE come from the germline V gene (reference sequence). DNA for the CDR3: TGTGCCAGCAGCCCCCCTAATGGCAGGGGGCCACGGACTGAAGCTTTCTTT. Protein product: CASSPPNGRGPRTEAFF.

This clone showed up just a few times. The chain carries TRBV6-5 and TRBJ1-2; D uncertain. The CDR3 is 13 residues long. Trimming took off 5 bases at V and 2 bases at J, with 9 bases between the two ends. Germline V CDR1 and CDR2: MNHEY, SVGAGI. CDR3 amino acids: CASSTGKNYGYTF. For the CDR3, the DNA is TGTGCCAGCAGTACGGGGAAAAACTATGGCTACACCTTC.

The genes are TRBV2 and TRBJ1-5; 7 bases agree with TRBD1. The CDR3 spans 15 residues. Germline V gene lookup returns CDR1 SNHLY and CDR2 FYNNEI. V shed 7 bases and J 1 base; nucleotides not matched to a gene: 7. The CDR3 loop reads CASTTGRGSNQPQHF. CDR3 coding DNA: TGTGCCAGCACGACAGGGAGAGGGAGCAATCAGCCCCAGCATTTT. Drawing the rest from reference TRBV2 and TRBJ1-5, the complete variable domain is EPEVTQTPSHQVTQMGQEVILRCVPISNHLYFYWYRQILGQKVEFLVSFYNNEISEKSEIFDDQFSVERPDGSNFTLKIRSTKLEDSAMYFCASTTGRGSNQPQHFGDGTRLSIL.

J is TRBJ2-7 and V is TRBV13, with D maybe TRBD1 (5 bases). This CDR3 region has 11 residues. The germline gives CDR1 PRHDT, CDR2 FYEKMQ (reference sequence). V was cut by 5 bases and J by 6 bases, with 8 bases left in between. CDR3 nucleotides: TGTGCCAGCAGCCAGGGAAGCGAGCAGTACTTC. Amino acid sequence: CASSQGSEQYF. Full variable domain (outside the CDR3, taken from reference TRBV13 and TRBJ2-7): AAGVIQSPRHLIKEKRETATLKCYPIPRHDTVYWYQQGPGQDPQFLISFYEKMQSDKGSIPDRFSAQQFSDYHSELNMSSLELGDSALYFCASSQGSEQYFGPGTRLTVT.

V and J are TRBV30 and TRBJ1-1, with D unclear. Per the germline V gene, CDR1 is GTSNPN and CDR2 is SVGIG (reference sequence). The V end lost 1 base, the J end lost 5 bases, and 5 bases lay between the germline ends. This CDR3 comprises 11 residues. The CDR3 protein is CAWSAETEAFF. The CDR3 DNA reads TGTGCCTGGAGTGCGGAAACTGAAGCTTTCTTT.

V and J are TRBV29-1 and TRBJ2-3; D is ambiguous. V lost 6 bases and J lost 3, with 10 bases in between. Germline V gene sequence: CDR1 SQVTM, CDR2 ANQGSEA. The CDR3 length is 12 residues. The CDR3 DNA reads TGCAGCGTGGCCGAGCGTACAGATACGCAGTATTTT. It is translated as CSVAERTDTQYF.

J is TRBJ2-5 and V is TRBV10-3, with D possibly TRBD2 on 6 matching bases. There are 16 residues in the CDR3. V was pared by 0 bases and J by 9 bases, with 20 bases between. In germline, CDR1 is ENHRY, CDR2 SYGVKD. The CDR3 coding sequence is TGTGCCATCAGTGAGTCGCAACCGGGACTGGGGAGCTCCCAGTACTTC. Amino acids: CAISESQPGLGSSQYF.

This clone was seen a few times. V is TRBV6-5 and J is TRBJ2-3; 10 nucleotides agree with TRBD2. The CDR3 totals 14 residues. V shed 6 bases and J 6 bases; nucleotides not matched to a gene: 6. Per germline, CDR1 MNHEY and CDR2 SVGAGI. The CDR3: CASRSGGGSDTQYF. For the CDR3, the DNA is TGTGCCAGCAGAAGCGGGGGGGGGTCGGATACGCAGTATTTT.

This clone occurred a few times. The genes are TRBV10-3 and TRBJ2-1; 11 bases agree with TRBD2. With V trimmed by 4 bases and J by 5 bases, 7 bases remained unmatched. The CDR3 sequence is 16 residues long. The germline V gene has CDR1 ENHRY and CDR2 SYGVKD. CDR3 sequence (DNA): TGTGCCATCAGTGGGCCTAGCGGGGGGATAGACAATGAGCAGTTCTTC. It yields the protein CAISGPSGGIDNEQFF.

The chain has TRBV19 and TRBJ1-2; D uncertain. The germline V gene has CDR1 LNHDA and CDR2 SQIVND (reference sequence). This CDR3 has 11 amino acids. V was clipped by 7 bases and J by 4 bases, with 7 bases between them. For the CDR3, the DNA is TGTGCCAGTATGTACCTCTATGGCTACACCTTC. Translated: CASMYLYGYTF. The whole variable domain, filled in from reference TRBV19 and TRBJ1-2, reads DGGITQSPKYLFRKEGQNVTLSCEQNLNHDAMYWYRQDPGQGLRLIYYSQIVNDFQKGDIAEGYSVSREKKESFPLTVTSAQKNPTAFYLCASMYLYGYTFGSGTRLTVV.

In DNA, the CDR3 is TGTGCCAGCAGTTACTGGCGGGGGGACACAGATACGCAGTATTTT. Amino acids: CASSYWRGDTDTQYF. The V and J genes are TRBV6-5 and TRBJ2-3, with 8 bases fitting TRBD2. Germline-derived CDR1 and CDR2 are MNHEY and SVGAGI. The CDR3 sequence is 15 residues long. Trimming cost V 1 base and J 2 bases; bases outside gene matches: 2.